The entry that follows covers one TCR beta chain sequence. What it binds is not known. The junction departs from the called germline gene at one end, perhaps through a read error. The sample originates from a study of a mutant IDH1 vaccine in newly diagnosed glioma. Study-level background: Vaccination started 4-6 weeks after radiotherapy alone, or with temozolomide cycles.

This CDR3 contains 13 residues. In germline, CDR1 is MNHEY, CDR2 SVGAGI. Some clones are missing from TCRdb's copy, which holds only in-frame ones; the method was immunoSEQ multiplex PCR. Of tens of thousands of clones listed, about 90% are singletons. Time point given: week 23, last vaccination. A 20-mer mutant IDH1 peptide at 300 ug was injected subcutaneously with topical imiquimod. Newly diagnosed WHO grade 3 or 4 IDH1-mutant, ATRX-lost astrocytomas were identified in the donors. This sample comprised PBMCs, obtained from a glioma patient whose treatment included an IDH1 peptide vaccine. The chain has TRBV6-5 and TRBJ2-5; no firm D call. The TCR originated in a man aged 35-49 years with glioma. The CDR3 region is CASSLGNQETQYF. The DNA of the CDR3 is TGTGCCAGCAGTCTCGGTAACCAGGAGACCCAGTACTTC.